What follows are 14 T cell receptor beta chains derived from one specimen sequenced in a study of blood T cell repertoires in COVID-19. Sequencing used immunoSEQ multiplex PCR; TCRdb keeps in-frame clones, though not all of them. The sample has about 300,000 clones, 85% to 90% seen once. Sequenced input: PBMCs or T cells enriched from blood (not recorded which). These receptors were collected from a man aged 30-40 years who had recovered from COVID-19.

This chain uses TRBV6-1 with TRBJ2-3, with 9 bases aligning to TRBD1. Germline V gene sequence: CDR1 MNHNS, CDR2 SASEGT. This CDR3 is 14 amino acids long. The V segment lost 3 bases and the J segment 4 bases; nucleotides outside the gene matches: 2. The CDR3 nucleotides read TGTGCCAGCAGTGAGGGGACAGGGCCAGATACGCAGTATTTT. Encoded protein: CASSEGTGPDTQYF.

This sequence joins TRBV6-5 and TRBJ1-5; 7 bases align to TRBD1. The CDR3 covers 16 residues. V lost 4 bases and J lost 1; bases outside the gene matches: 7. CDR1 is MNHEY and CDR2 is SVGAGI in the germline V gene. DNA for the CDR3: TGTGCCAGCAGTTCCATGGGCAGGGGGAGCAATCAGCCCCAGCATTTT. Residues: CASSSMGRGSNQPQHF.

This clone was counted only a few times. V usage is TRBV14 and J usage is TRBJ2-2; TRBD2 aligns across 12 bases. J lost 0 bases, V lost 3 bases, and 14 bases had no gene match. The CDR3 contains 21 residues. In germline, CDR1 is SGHDN, CDR2 FVKESK. The CDR3 protein is CASSQASYKLAGGSNTGELFF. The CDR3 DNA reads as TGTGCCAGCAGCCAGGCCTCTTATAAACTAGCGGGGGGCTCGAACACCGGGGAGCTGTTTTTT.

The chain combines TRBV23-1 with TRBJ2-3; D call uncertain. TRBV23-1 is noted as an ORF with a role that remains uncertain. The CDR3 is made up of 16 amino acids. The V gene lost 4 bases and the J gene lost 0 bases, with 14 bases spanning the gap. The CDR3 nucleotides read TGCGCCAGCAGTCGCGACCCAGAGGCTAGCACAGATACGCAGTATTTT. It is translated as CASSRDPEASTDTQYF.

The rearrangement joins TRBV29-1 to TRBJ1-1; the D gene is possibly TRBD1 (6 bases). The V and J ends lost 7 bases and 0 bases respectively, with 18 bases between them. CDR1 SQVTM and CDR2 ANQGSEA come from the germline V gene. The CDR3 contains 15 residues. The CDR3 bases are TGCAGCGCCAAACCTGGCGGGGGCATGAACACTGAAGCTTTCTTT. It codes for CSAKPGGGMNTEAFF. Filled out from reference TRBV29-1 and TRBJ1-1, the complete variable domain reads SAVISQKPSRDICQRGTSLTIQCQVDSQVTMMFWYRQQPGQSLTLIATANQGSEATYESGFVIDKFPISRPNLTFSTLTVSNMSPEDSSIYLCSAKPGGGMNTEAFFGQGTRLTVV.

This sequence joins TRBV5-1 and TRBJ1-4; no reliable D call. Trimming cost V 0 bases and J 0 bases, with 9 bases left between them. CDR1 and CDR2 (germline): SGHRS, YFSETQ. This CDR3 has 16 residues. The CDR3 DNA reads TGCGCCAGCAGCTTGGGAGACATCGCAACTAATGAAAAACTGTTTTTT. Encoded protein: CASSLGDIATNEKLFF.

In its sample, this clone was seen once. The chain carries TRBV14 and TRBJ2-3; TRBD2 agrees at 7 bases. The V and J ends lost 4 bases and 2 bases, in that order; junction bases with no gene match: 9. CDR3 length: 16 residues. The V gene's germline CDR1 is SGHDN and CDR2 FVKESK. The CDR3 coding sequence is TGTGCCAGCAGCCCGAGACTAGCCGGGAACACAGATACGCAGTATTTT. This gives the protein CASSPRLAGNTDTQYF. Variable domain in full (rest from reference TRBV14 and TRBJ2-3): EAGVTQFPSHSVIEKGQTVTLRCDPISGHDNLYWYRRVMGKEIKFLLHFVKESKQDESGMPNNRFLAERTGGTYSTLKVQPAELEDSGVYFCASSPRLAGNTDTQYFGPGTRLTVL.

The chain couples TRBV5-4 to TRBJ1-2; maybe TRBD1 (6 bases). Germline V gene data show CDR1 as SGHNT and CDR2 as YYREEE (reference sequence). V was trimmed by 2 bases and J by 2 bases, leaving 10 bases between them. The CDR3 totals 14 residues. CDR3 region: CASSFPQGNYGYTF. The DNA of the CDR3 is TGTGCCAGCAGCTTTCCCCAGGGGAACTATGGCTACACCTTC.

The V gene is TRBV6-2 or TRBV6-3, the J gene TRBJ1-4; perhaps TRBD1 as D (6 bases). The CDR3 sequence is 13 residues long. V was cut by 4 bases and J by 10 bases, with 13 bases left in between. Germline CDR1 reads MNHEY; CDR2 reads SVGEGT. This CDR3 reads CASSSSGQTKLFF. CDR3 DNA: TGTGCCAGCAGTTCATCAGGACAGACAAAACTGTTTTTT.

This chain links TRBV18 with TRBJ2-5; TRBD2 aligns across 7 bases. V was clipped by 2 bases and J by 5 bases; unmatched bases: 8. This CDR3 contains 15 residues. Germline CDR1 KGHSH, CDR2 LQKENI. As DNA, the CDR3 is TGTGCCAGCTCACCAAAGCAGGGAGGGGTGGAGACCCAGTACTTC. Its protein product is CASSPKQGGVETQYF.

The chain recombines TRBV7-8 with TRBJ1-3, with a possible D match to TRBD1 (5 bases). This CDR3 is built from 16 residues. The germline V gene has CDR1 SGHVS and CDR2 FQNEAQ. Trimming removed 1 base at V and 1 base at J, with 11 bases between. This CDR3 reads CASSLGTTVSGNTIYF. The CDR3 DNA reads TGTGCCAGCAGCTTAGGTACGACAGTTTCTGGAAACACCATATATTTT.

This sequence joins TRBV5-1 and TRBJ2-1; weak D call: TRBD2 (6 bases). The CDR3 sequence is 14 residues long. Germline lookup yields CDR1 SGHRS and CDR2 YFSETQ. V was pared by 4 bases and J by 4 bases, with 12 bases between. CDR3 protein: CASSLGEAYNEQFF. The CDR3 DNA sequence: TGCGCCAGCAGCCTCGGGGAGGCTTACAATGAGCAGTTCTTC.

This chain links TRBV11-3 with TRBJ2-1; 7 bases agree with TRBD2. V trimming: 5 bases; J trimming: 1 base; junction bases outside the gene matches: 5. From germline, CDR1 is SGHNT and CDR2 YENEEA. This CDR3 region has 15 residues. The CDR3 nucleotides are TGTGCCAGCAGCGTACGGGGAGGGTCCTACAATGAGCAGTTCTTC. This gives the protein CASSVRGGSYNEQFF. Supplemented by reference TRBV11-3 and TRBJ2-1, the full variable domain reads EAGVVQSPRYKIIEKKQPVAFWCNPISGHNTLYWYLQNLGQGPELLIRYENEEAVDDSQLPKDRFSAERLKGVDSTLKIQPAELGDSAVYLCASSVRGGSYNEQFFGPGTRLTVL.

This chain links TRBV5-1 with TRBJ1-4; 8 bases fit TRBD1. Germline V CDR1 and CDR2: SGHRS, YFSETQ. CDR3 length: 15 amino acids. The junction had 9 bases not matched to a gene; V was cut back by 5 bases and J by 6 bases. CDR3 sequence reads: CASRDGQGSDEKLFF. CDR3 DNA sequence: TGCGCCAGCAGGGATGGACAGGGATCGGATGAAAAACTGTTTTTT.